This passage covers 15 T cell receptor beta chains from one sample sequenced in a study of blood T cell repertoires in COVID-19. Generated by immunoSEQ multiplex PCR, the TCRdb table keeps only in-frame clones and is missing some. Of roughly 200,000 clones listed, approximately 83% are singletons. Sequencing used peripheral blood. The receptors originated from a human donor with active or convalescent COVID-19. The donor label of this sample is uncertain.

J is TRBJ1-4 and V is TRBV25-1; D not resolved. The CDR3 totals 15 residues. Germline V gene sequence: CDR1 MGHDK, CDR2 SYGVNS. Trimming stripped 5 bases from V and 0 bases from J, with 10 bases between. For the CDR3, the DNA is TGTGCCAGCAGTCCGGTATCTGCAACTAATGAAAAACTGTTTTTT. This codes for CASSPVSATNEKLFF.

The gene calls are TRBV12-5 and TRBJ1-4, with 10 nucleotides matching TRBD1. Germline V gene data show CDR1 as LGHNT and CDR2 as FRNRAP. The CDR3 loop spans 17 amino acids. V lost 5 bases, J lost 4 bases, and 10 bases stayed unmatched. The CDR3 nucleotides read TGTGCTAGTGGTCCCCGGACAGGGGGGGAATATAATGAAAAACTGTTTTTT. It translates to CASGPRTGGEYNEKLFF.

This clone has just a few counts. This rearrangement joins TRBV6-5 to TRBJ1-1; possibly TRBD1 for D (6 bases). Trimming shortened V by 7 bases and J by 2 bases, and 11 bases separated the two germline ends. This CDR3 spans 13 amino acids. Germline lookup yields CDR1 MNHEY and CDR2 SVGAGI. For the CDR3, the DNA is TGTGCCAGCACAAAACAGGGAAACACTGAAGCTTTCTTT. Encoded protein: CASTKQGNTEAFF.

The chain has TRBV19 and TRBJ1-2, with TRBD1 identical over 8 bases. The CDR3 loop spans 15 amino acids. The germline CDR1 and CDR2 sequences are LNHDA and SQIVND (reference sequence). J was trimmed by 8 bases and V by 5 bases; bases with no gene match: 13. This CDR3 reads CASSSQGATVEGYTF. CDR3 DNA: TGTGCCAGTAGTTCTCAGGGGGCGACGGTAGAAGGCTACACCTTC.

The chain couples TRBV7-2 to TRBJ2-7, with TRBD2 identical over 7 bases. The CDR3 is 15 residues long. J lost 1 base, V lost 2 bases, and 5 bases had no gene match. Per germline, CDR1 SGHTA and CDR2 FQGNSA. The CDR3, as DNA: TGTGCCAGCAGCTTAAGTCCTAGCGGATCCTACGAGCAGTACTTC. Its translation is CASSLSPSGSYEQYF.

The rearrangement joins TRBV10-1 to TRBJ2-1; D is perhaps TRBD1 (6 bases). This CDR3 is 15 amino acids long. V was clipped by 4 bases and J by 8 bases, with 18 bases between them. Germline V lookup: CDR1 WNHNN, CDR2 SYGVQD (reference sequence). CDR3 loop: CASSAAQGKADEQFF. DNA for the CDR3: TGCGCCAGCAGTGCCGCGCAGGGGAAGGCCGATGAGCAGTTCTTC.

This chain connects TRBV6-4 to TRBJ2-5; 10 nucleotides match TRBD2. The germline V gene has CDR1 MRHNA and CDR2 SNTAGT. V gave up 3 bases and J gave up 4 bases; unmatched junction bases: 5. CDR3 length: 15 amino acids. This CDR3 reads CASSEASGGGETQYF. The CDR3 coding sequence is TGTGCCAGCAGTGAGGCTAGCGGGGGCGGAGAGACCCAGTACTTC.

The rearrangement joins TRBV12-3 or TRBV12-4 to TRBJ2-7, with D perhaps matching TRBD1 (5 bases). The CDR3 consists of 13 residues. V was trimmed by 1 base and J by 3 bases, leaving 7 bases between them. The CDR3 is CASSLGRDYEQYF. Here the CDR3 DNA reads TGTGCCAGCAGTTTAGGCAGGGACTACGAGCAGTACTTC.

The chain couples TRBV6-5 to TRBJ2-7; tentatively, D is TRBD2 (6 bases). The CDR3 runs to 13 residues. V lost 9 bases to trimming and J lost 2 bases, with 14 bases between them. Germline assignment: CDR1 MNHEY and CDR2 SVGAGI. The CDR3 DNA reads as TGTGCCAGTGGGCGGGGCTTTCCCTACGAGCAGTACTTC. It is translated as CASGRGFPYEQYF.

The chain uses TRBV2 and TRBJ1-2; the D is unclear. V lost 5 bases to trimming and J lost 5 bases, with 6 bases between them. The CDR3 is 11 amino acids. Germline loops: CDR1 SNHLY, CDR2 FYNNEI. This CDR3 is CASSLDYGYTF. CDR3 in DNA: TGTGCCAGCAGTCTAGATTATGGCTACACCTTC.

V usage is TRBV4-1 and J usage is TRBJ2-3, with 13 bases aligning to TRBD2. Looked up from germline, CDR1 is MGHRA and CDR2 is YSYEKL. CDR3 length: 17 residues. Unmatched junction bases numbered 5, after V lost 3 bases and J lost 2 bases. CDR3 residues: CASSQEGLAGSTDTQYF. The CDR3 nucleotides are TGCGCCAGCAGCCAGGAGGGACTAGCGGGATCCACAGATACGCAGTATTTT.

The chain recombines TRBV9 with TRBJ2-2, with D maybe TRBD2 (5 bases). CDR1 and CDR2 from the germline V gene are SGDLS and YYNGEE. The CDR3 has 15 amino acids. Trimming removed 6 bases at V and 5 bases at J, with 17 bases between. Here the CDR3 DNA reads TGTGCCAGCACCATCTCGCTAACGGGAACCGGGGAGCTGTTTTTT. It yields the protein CASTISLTGTGELFF.

The chain couples TRBV10-1 to TRBJ2-1, with a possible D match to TRBD1 (6 bases). The CDR3 is 16 amino acids. Deletions cut 5 bases from V and 3 bases from J, with 17 bases between. From germline, CDR1 is WNHNN and CDR2 SYGVQD (reference sequence). The CDR3 region has the DNA TGCGCCAGCAGTCCGACAGGTCCTAGGGGCTACAATGAGCAGTTCTTC. Translated, it gives CASSPTGPRGYNEQFF.

This rearrangement joins TRBV5-4 to TRBJ2-7; the D gene is possibly TRBD1 (6 bases). There are 13 residues in the CDR3. Germline V gene data show CDR1 as SGHNT and CDR2 as YYREEE (reference sequence). The V and J ends lost 0 bases and 3 bases respectively, with 7 bases between them. CDR3 amino acids: CASSLETGYEQYF. The CDR3 DNA sequence: TGTGCCAGCAGCTTGGAGACAGGCTACGAGCAGTACTTC.

Here the CDR3 reads CASSPRIAGTSIEQFF. CDR3 sequence (DNA): TGTGCCAGCAGCCCCCGGATAGCGGGGACATCCATTGAGCAGTTCTTC. This chain connects TRBV7-2 to TRBJ2-1; 8 nucleotides agree with TRBD2. Germline loops: CDR1 SGHTA, CDR2 FQGNSA. With 5 bases clipped from V and 9 bases from J, the junction kept 15 bases outside the gene matches. The CDR3 extends over 16 amino acids.